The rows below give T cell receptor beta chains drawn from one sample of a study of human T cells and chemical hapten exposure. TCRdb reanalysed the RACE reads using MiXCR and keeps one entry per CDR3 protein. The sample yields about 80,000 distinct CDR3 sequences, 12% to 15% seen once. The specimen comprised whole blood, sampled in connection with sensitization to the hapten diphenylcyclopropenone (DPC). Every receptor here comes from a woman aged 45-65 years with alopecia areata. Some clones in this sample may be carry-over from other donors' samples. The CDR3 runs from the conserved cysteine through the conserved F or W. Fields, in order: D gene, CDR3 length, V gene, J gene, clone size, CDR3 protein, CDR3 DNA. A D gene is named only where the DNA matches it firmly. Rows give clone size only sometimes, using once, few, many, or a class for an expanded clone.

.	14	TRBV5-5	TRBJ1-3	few	CASRRGDLRNTIYF	TGTGCCAGCAGACGAGGGGACCTGAGAAACACCATATATTTT
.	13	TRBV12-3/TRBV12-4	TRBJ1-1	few	CASTVGLTPGAFF	TGTGCCAGCACCGTGGGACTAACCCCAGGAGCTTTCTTT
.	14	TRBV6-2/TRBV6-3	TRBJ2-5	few	CASTPGLPQETQYF	TGTGCCAGCACTCCGGGACTGCCACAAGAGACCCAGTACTTC
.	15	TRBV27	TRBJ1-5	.	CASSLDRSFNQPQHF	TGTGCCAGCAGTCTCGACAGATCCTTTAATCAGCCCCAGCATTTT
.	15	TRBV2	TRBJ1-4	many	CASTRVLATNEKLFF	TGTGCCAGCACGCGGGTTTTGGCAACTAATGAAAAACTGTTTTTT
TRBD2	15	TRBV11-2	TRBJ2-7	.	CASSLSGLAPYGQYF	TGTGCCAGCAGCTTAAGTGGACTAGCGCCCTACGGGCAGTACTTC
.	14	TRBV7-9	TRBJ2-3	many	CASSLAESTDTQYF	TGTGCCAGCAGCTTAGCGGAGAGCACAGATACGCAGTATTTT
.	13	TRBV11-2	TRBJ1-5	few	CASSPRTDQPQHF	TGTGCCAGCAGCCCCCGGACAGATCAGCCCCAGCATTTT
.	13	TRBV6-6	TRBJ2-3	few	CASTEVSGDTQYF	TGTGCCAGCACCGAAGTCAGCGGGGATACGCAGTATTTT
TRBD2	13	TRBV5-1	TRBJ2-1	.	CASSLDGRDEQFF	TGCGCCAGCAGCTTGGACGGGAGGGATGAGCAGTTCTTC
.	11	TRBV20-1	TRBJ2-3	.	CSASRTDTQYF	TGCAGTGCTAGTAGGACAGATACGCAGTATTTT
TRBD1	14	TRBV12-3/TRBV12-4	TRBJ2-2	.	CASSLSQGAGELFF	TGTGCCAGCAGTTTATCACAGGGGGCCGGGGAGCTGTTTTTT